These 32 T cell receptor beta chains were sequenced from one sample in a study of patients and donors after allogeneic stem cell transplantation. Via MiXCR, TCRdb re-called the RT-PCR reads, giving one row per CDR3 protein. The sample consists of 800,000 to 1,000,000 distinct CDR3 sequences, roughly 18% of them appearing once. The sequencing input was blood, either unsorted or a sorted T cell fraction (not recorded which). All receptors derive from a human donor who was either an allogeneic HSCT recipient or a stem cell or donor lymphocyte infusion donor (not recorded which). It is not recorded whose cells these are; they may come from a transplant donor.

In this sample, this clonotype turned up a few times. The chain is built from TRBV20-1 and TRBJ2-3; D gene ambiguous. Germline V gives CDR1 DFQATT, CDR2 SNEGSKA (reference sequence). The V and J ends lost 3 bases and 4 bases respectively, with 8 bases between them. The CDR3 consists of 12 residues. Here the CDR3 reads CSARKIPDTQYF. The CDR3 DNA reads TGCAGTGCTAGGAAAATTCCAGATACGCAGTATTTT.

The V gene is TRBV12-3 or TRBV12-4, the J gene TRBJ2-7; the D gene is possibly TRBD2 (6 bases). CDR3 size: 14 residues. The V gene lost 6 bases and the J gene lost 2 bases, with 14 bases spanning the gap. CDR3 protein: CASSDWGLTYEQYF. The DNA of the CDR3 is TGTGCCAGCAGCGACTGGGGACTTACCTACGAGCAGTACTTC.

The chain couples TRBV5-1 to TRBJ2-4; TRBD2 might be the D (5 bases). Germline V gene lookup returns CDR1 SGHRS and CDR2 YFSETQ. This CDR3 contains 15 residues. V lost 2 bases and J 6 bases, leaving 15 bases between the germline ends. This chain's CDR3 is CASSFEGVALNIQYF. The CDR3 coding sequence is TGCGCCAGCAGCTTTGAGGGTGTAGCGCTAAACATTCAGTACTTC.

The rearrangement uses TRBV5-1 and TRBJ2-1; no firm D call. Germline loops: CDR1 SGHRS, CDR2 YFSETQ. CDR3 length: 18 amino acids. Trimming stripped 6 bases from V and 4 bases from J, with 26 bases between. The chain's CDR3 is CASKPLGPKDRVYNEQFF. For the CDR3, the DNA is TGCGCCAGCAAGCCCTTAGGACCGAAGGATAGGGTATACAATGAGCAGTTCTTC.

V usage is TRBV12-3 or TRBV12-4 and J usage is TRBJ1-5, with 9 bases matching TRBD1. V was pared by 5 bases and J by 6 bases, with 8 bases of the junction left unmatched. This CDR3 spans 15 amino acids. The CDR3 DNA follows: TGTGCCAGCAGTCTCGGGACAGGGTATAGTCAGCCCCAGCATTTT. Protein: CASSLGTGYSQPQHF.

Only a few counts were recorded for this clonotype. The chain links TRBV7-9 to TRBJ2-5, with 8 positions matching TRBD2. This CDR3 contains 15 residues. The junction had 11 bases not matched to a gene; V was cut back by 6 bases and J by 5 bases. CDR1 SEHNR and CDR2 FQNEAQ come from the germline V gene (reference sequence). CDR3 DNA: TGTGCCAGCAGAAAAGAAGCGGGAGAGTGGGAGACCCAGTACTTC. It specifies CASRKEAGEWETQYF.

This chain uses TRBV20-1 with TRBJ1-4, with D uncertain. V was cut by 6 bases and J by 0 bases, with 8 bases left in between. This CDR3 is 13 amino acids long. Germline CDR1 DFQATT, CDR2 SNEGSKA (reference sequence). The CDR3 nucleotides read TGCAGTGCCGAAGGGACAACTAATGAAAAACTGTTTTTT. Amino acid sequence: CSAEGTTNEKLFF.

This clonotype was seen a handful of times. The V call is TRBV28, the J call TRBJ2-7; D is undetermined. V lost 8 bases to trimming and J lost 5 bases, with 13 bases between them. Germline CDR1 is MDHEN and CDR2 is SYDVKM. This CDR3 has 12 amino acids. CDR3 loop: CASSIIFHEQYF. For the CDR3, the DNA is TGTGCCAGCTCCATTATTTTCCACGAGCAGTACTTC. The full variable domain, rest sourced from reference TRBV28 and TRBJ2-7, is DVKVTQSSRYLVKRTGEKVFLECVQDMDHENMFWYRQDPGLGLRLIYFSYDVKMKEKGDIPEGYSVSREKKERFSLILESASTNQTSMYLCASSIIFHEQYFGPGTRLTVT.

The CDR3 nucleotides are TGTGCCATCAGTGAAAATACAGGGTGGAGGAACACTGAAGCTTTCTTT. This encodes CAISENTGWRNTEAFF. The chain is built from TRBV10-3 and TRBJ1-1, with D possibly being TRBD1 (6 bases). There are 16 residues in the CDR3. V dropped 3 bases and J dropped 1 base, with 15 bases sitting between them. The germline V gene encodes CDR1 ENHRY and CDR2 SYGVKD.

The rearrangement joins TRBV25-1 to TRBJ1-6; the match to TRBD1 covers 11 bases. Germline values: CDR1 MGHDK, CDR2 SYGVNS. This CDR3 is 13 amino acids long. V shed 7 bases, J shed 8 bases, and the junction held 1 base outside the gene matches. Written as DNA, the CDR3 is TGTGCCAGCACGGGACAGGGGGATTCACCCCTCCACTTT. This gives the protein CASTGQGDSPLHF.

The sample holds a few counts of this clonotype. The chain carries TRBV7-9 and TRBJ2-7; the D gene is possibly TRBD2 (6 bases). The CDR3 has 11 amino acids. The germline CDR1 and CDR2 sequences are SEHNR and FQNEAQ (reference sequence). Trimming took 9 bases from V and 3 from J, leaving 9 bases between them. This CDR3 reads CARGTDYEQYF. The CDR3 DNA reads TGTGCCAGAGGGACTGACTACGAGCAGTACTTC.

This clonotype was seen many times. The germline gene is not matched at one end of the junction; a read error may be the cause. V is TRBV12-3 or TRBV12-4 and J is TRBJ2-2, with no clear D. This CDR3 is 13 amino acids long. The CDR3 region is CASSLGLAGELFF. The DNA of the CDR3 is TGTGCCAGCAGCTTAGGGCTAGCCGGGGAGCTGTTTTTT.

The CDR3 sequence: CASSLSGRRGGYTF. CDR3 nucleotides: TGTGCCAGCAGTTTATCAGGGAGGCGAGGCGGCTACACCTTC. The chain uses TRBV28 and TRBJ1-2; weak D call: TRBD1 (5 bases). Trimming pared 1 base from V and 8 bases from J, leaving 14 bases between. The CDR3 is made up of 14 amino acids. Germline loops: CDR1 MDHEN, CDR2 SYDVKM.

This chain joins TRBV7-2 and TRBJ1-5; D remains ambiguous. Trimming left V 4 bases short and J 3 bases short, with 16 bases between. Per germline, CDR1 SGHTA and CDR2 FQGNSA. This CDR3 has 16 amino acids. The CDR3 sequence: CASSSQAAGFNQPQHF. In nucleotides, the CDR3 is TGTGCCAGCAGCTCTCAAGCCGCGGGGTTCAATCAGCCCCAGCATTTT. Looking up the rest from reference TRBV7-2 and TRBJ1-5 gives the full variable domain: GAGVSQSPSNKVTEKGKDVELRCDPISGHTALYWYRQSLGQGLEFLIYFQGNSAPDKSGLPSDRFSAERTGGSVSTLTIQRTQQEDSAVYLCASSSQAAGFNQPQHFGDGTRLSIL.

This clonotype came up a few times. The gene calls are TRBV12-3 or TRBV12-4 and TRBJ1-5; a weak D match, TRBD1 (6 bases). Trimming took 1 base from V and 6 from J, leaving 10 bases between them. There are 14 residues in the CDR3. Here the CDR3 reads CASSLGGLSQPQHF. The CDR3 DNA sequence: TGTGCCAGCAGTTTAGGGGGGCTGAGTCAGCCCCAGCATTTT.

The chain is built from TRBV4-3 and TRBJ2-2; tentative D call: TRBD2 (6 bases). V gave up 1 base and J gave up 6 bases, with 9 bases separating them. This CDR3 has 14 residues. From germline, CDR1 is LGHNA and CDR2 YSLEER. In DNA form, the CDR3 reads TGCGCCAGCAGCCAAGTGGGGGGTGCCGGGGAGCTGTTTTTT. It translates to CASSQVGGAGELFF.

This clonotype was counted a few times. The chain is built from TRBV12-3 or TRBV12-4 and TRBJ2-2; D is uncertain. The CDR3 loop spans 14 amino acids. Trimming left V 8 bases short and J 2 bases short, with 12 bases between. The CDR3: CASPPVANTGELFF. As DNA, the CDR3 is TGTGCCAGCCCCCCGGTTGCAAACACCGGGGAGCTGTTTTTT.

The V and J genes are TRBV28 and TRBJ1-2, with D tentatively TRBD1 (6 bases). The V and J ends lost 3 bases and 8 bases respectively, with 16 bases between them. Germline CDR1 MDHEN, CDR2 SYDVKM. This CDR3 region has 14 residues. CDR3 loop: CASSLYRAPEGYTF. The CDR3, as DNA: TGTGCCAGCAGTTTGTACAGGGCGCCGGAAGGCTACACCTTC.

This clonotype was recorded a few times. This chain links TRBV27 with TRBJ2-1; TRBD2 matches 13 bases. V was pared by 5 bases and J by 10 bases, with 8 bases of the junction left unmatched. CDR3 size: 15 residues. Germline V gene data show CDR1 as MNHEY and CDR2 as SMNVEV (reference sequence). CDR3 DNA: TGTGCCAGCAGTCTTGGACTAGCGGGGGAGAGGGAGCAGTTCTTC. This encodes CASSLGLAGEREQFF.

The rearrangement links TRBV2 to TRBJ2-7; the D gene is possibly TRBD2 (5 bases). V dropped 6 bases and J dropped 3 bases, with 15 bases sitting between them. This CDR3 is built from 14 residues. The germline V gene has CDR1 SNHLY and CDR2 FYNNEI. The CDR3 DNA follows: TGTGCCAGCAGCCGGAGGATCTCCCTCTACGAGCAGTACTTC. Its translation: CASSRRISLYEQYF.

This clonotype occurred many times. The chain carries TRBV5-4 and TRBJ1-2; unclear D gene. Germline CDR1 and CDR2: SGHNT and YYREEE (reference sequence). Trimming took 0 bases from V and 4 from J, leaving 7 bases between them. CDR3 length: 13 residues. DNA of the CDR3: TGTGCCAGCAGCTTGGGGCAGATCTATGGCTACACCTTC. Protein product: CASSLGQIYGYTF.

The chain carries TRBV7-2 and TRBJ2-3; TRBD2 aligns across 9 bases. V lost 3 bases, J lost 2 bases, and 6 bases stayed unmatched. Germline CDR1 and CDR2: SGHTA and FQGNSA. This CDR3 comprises 16 residues. The CDR3 DNA is TGTGCCAGCAGCTTGATAGCGGGGGACCTCACAGATACGCAGTATTTT. This encodes CASSLIAGDLTDTQYF. Supplemented by reference TRBV7-2 and TRBJ2-3, the full variable domain reads GAGVSQSPSNKVTEKGKDVELRCDPISGHTALYWYRQSLGQGLEFLIYFQGNSAPDKSGLPSDRFSAERTGGSVSTLTIQRTQQEDSAVYLCASSLIAGDLTDTQYFGPGTRLTVL.

Only a few counts were recorded for this clonotype. This sequence joins TRBV14 and TRBJ2-1, with D unresolved. The germline V gene encodes CDR1 SGHDN and CDR2 FVKESK. The CDR3 runs to 14 residues. V lost 0 bases to trimming and J lost 10 bases, with 13 bases between them. The CDR3 DNA follows: TGTGCCAGCAGCCAAGAGGTAACATCCCACGAGCAGTTCTTC. Translated: CASSQEVTSHEQFF.

The chain is built from TRBV27 and TRBJ2-1; 9 bases match TRBD2. Germline trimming cut 1 base from V and 7 bases from J; bases unmatched to any gene: 17. The CDR3 length is 19 residues. Germline V gene sequence: CDR1 MNHEY, CDR2 SMNVEV (reference sequence). CDR3 residues: CASSLLGSYSGGKPNEQFF. The CDR3, as DNA: TGTGCCAGCAGTTTATTGGGGAGCTACAGCGGGGGGAAACCAAATGAGCAGTTCTTC.

The V call is TRBV29-1, the J call TRBJ2-5, with a tentative D call TRBD2 (5 bases). The germline V gene encodes CDR1 SQVTM and CDR2 ANQGSEA. The CDR3 runs 14 residues. The V end was cut by 1 base, the J end by 4 bases, with 13 bases between. The CDR3 here is CSVEGLRRTETQYF. DNA for the CDR3: TGCAGCGTTGAAGGGCTCCGGAGGACAGAGACCCAGTACTTC. The full variable domain, rest sourced from reference TRBV29-1 and TRBJ2-5, is SAVISQKPSRDICQRGTSLTIQCQVDSQVTMMFWYRQQPGQSLTLIATANQGSEATYESGFVIDKFPISRPNLTFSTLTVSNMSPEDSSIYLCSVEGLRRTETQYFGPGTRLLVL.

This clonotype was seen ten or more times. V and J are TRBV10-3 and TRBJ2-7, with a tentative D call TRBD1 (5 bases). Trimming cost V 3 bases and J 0 bases, with 15 bases left between them. The CDR3 extends over 16 amino acids. CDR1 and CDR2 from the germline V gene are ENHRY and SYGVKD. The CDR3 is CAISDQGGRSSYEQYF. The CDR3 coding sequence is TGTGCCATCAGTGATCAGGGTGGTAGGAGCTCCTACGAGCAGTACTTC.

This clonotype was counted between two and nine times. This chain joins TRBV12-3 or TRBV12-4 and TRBJ1-6; D call uncertain. V lost 5 bases and J 7 bases, leaving 15 bases between the germline ends. This CDR3 contains 15 residues. CDR3 region: CASSTLGVVNSPLHF. The CDR3 nucleotides are TGTGCCAGCAGTACTCTTGGGGTCGTAAATTCACCCCTCCACTTT.

This clonotype was counted between two and nine times. This sequence joins TRBV4-3 and TRBJ2-5, with TRBD2 matching over 13 bases. In germline, CDR1 is LGHNA, CDR2 YSLEER. The CDR3 length is 19 residues. The ends lost 4 bases at V and 3 bases at J; junction bases unmatched: 14. CDR3 coding DNA: TGCGCCAGCAGCCTACAAAAGACTAGCGGGGGGTTTACTGAAGAGACCCAGTACTTC. Encoded protein: CASSLQKTSGGFTEETQYF.

The rearrangement joins TRBV12-3 or TRBV12-4 to TRBJ2-5; TRBD1 is a possible D gene (6 bases). Trimming stripped 3 bases from V and 10 bases from J, with 15 bases between. This CDR3 region has 13 residues. The CDR3 is CASSLGRQASQYF. In DNA, the CDR3 is TGTGCCAGCAGTTTGGGGAGACAGGCTAGCCAGTACTTC.

This clonotype has a single count. The chain employs TRBV6-1 and TRBJ1-3; D gene ambiguous. The CDR3 is 15 amino acids. V lost 6 bases, J lost 0 bases, and 12 bases lay in between. Looked up from germline, CDR1 is MNHNS and CDR2 is SASEGT. CDR3 bases: TGTGCCAGCAGGTTATCGCTGAGCTCTGGAAACACCATATATTTT. Encoded protein: CASRLSLSSGNTIYF.

The sample holds a few counts of this clonotype. J is TRBJ2-3 and V is TRBV6-2 or TRBV6-3; TRBD2 matches 12 bases. V shed 6 bases and J 4 bases; nucleotides not matched to a gene: 17. The germline V gene encodes CDR1 MNHEY and CDR2 SVGEGT. The CDR3 is 19 residues long. In DNA, the CDR3 is TGTGCCAGCAGCAGAAGCTCTAGGACTAGCGGGGACCCAGCAGATACGCAGTATTTT. Protein product: CASSRSSRTSGDPADTQYF.

This clonotype showed up just a few times. This rearrangement joins TRBV15 to TRBJ2-7, with unresolved D. The germline V gene encodes CDR1 LNHNV and CDR2 YYDKDF (reference sequence). CDR3 length equals 15 residues. V lost 5 bases and J lost 3, with 17 bases in between. The CDR3 DNA is TGTGCCACCAGCTTCGAACAAGGGTTCGGCTACGAGCAGTACTTC. Protein product: CATSFEQGFGYEQYF.